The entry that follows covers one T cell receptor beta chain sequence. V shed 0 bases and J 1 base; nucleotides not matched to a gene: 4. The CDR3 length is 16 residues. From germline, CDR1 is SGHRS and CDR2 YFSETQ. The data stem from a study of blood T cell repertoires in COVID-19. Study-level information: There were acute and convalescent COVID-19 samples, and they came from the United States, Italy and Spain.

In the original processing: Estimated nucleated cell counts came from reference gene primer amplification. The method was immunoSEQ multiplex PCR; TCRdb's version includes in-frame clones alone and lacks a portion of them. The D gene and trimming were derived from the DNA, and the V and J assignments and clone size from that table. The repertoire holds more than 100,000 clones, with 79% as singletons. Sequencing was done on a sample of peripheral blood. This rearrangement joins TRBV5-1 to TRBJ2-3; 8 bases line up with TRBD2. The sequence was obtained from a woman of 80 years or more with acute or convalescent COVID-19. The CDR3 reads CASSLGTSGRTDTQYF. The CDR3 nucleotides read TGCGCCAGCAGCTTGGGTACTAGCGGACGCACAGATACGCAGTATTTT.